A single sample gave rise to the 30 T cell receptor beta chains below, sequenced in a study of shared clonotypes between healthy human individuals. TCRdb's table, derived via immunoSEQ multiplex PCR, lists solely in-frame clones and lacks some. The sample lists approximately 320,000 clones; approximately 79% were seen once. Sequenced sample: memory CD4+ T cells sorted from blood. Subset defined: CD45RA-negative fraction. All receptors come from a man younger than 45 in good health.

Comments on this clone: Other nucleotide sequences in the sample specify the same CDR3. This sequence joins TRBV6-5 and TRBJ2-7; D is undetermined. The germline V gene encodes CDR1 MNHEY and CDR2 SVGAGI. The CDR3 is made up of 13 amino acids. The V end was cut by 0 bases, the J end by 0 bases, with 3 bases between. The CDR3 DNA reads TGTGCCAGCAGTTACTCGGACTCCTACGAGCAGTACTTC. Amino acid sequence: CASSYSDSYEQYF.

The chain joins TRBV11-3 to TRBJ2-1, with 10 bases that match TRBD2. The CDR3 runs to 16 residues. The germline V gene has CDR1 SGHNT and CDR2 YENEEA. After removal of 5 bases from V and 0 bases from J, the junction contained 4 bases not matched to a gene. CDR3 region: CASSPSGRSSYNEQFF. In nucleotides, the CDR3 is TGTGCCAGCAGCCCTAGCGGGAGAAGCTCCTACAATGAGCAGTTCTTC.

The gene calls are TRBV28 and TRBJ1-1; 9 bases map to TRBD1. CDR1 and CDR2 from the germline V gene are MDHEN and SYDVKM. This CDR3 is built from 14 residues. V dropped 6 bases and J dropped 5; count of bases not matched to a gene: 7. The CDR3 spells CASSLQGARTEAFF. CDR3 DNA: TGTGCCAGCAGCTTACAGGGGGCAAGGACTGAAGCTTTCTTT. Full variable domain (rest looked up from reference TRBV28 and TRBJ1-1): DVKVTQSSRYLVKRTGEKVFLECVQDMDHENMFWYRQDPGLGLRLIYFSYDVKMKEKGDIPEGYSVSREKKERFSLILESASTNQTSMYLCASSLQGARTEAFFGQGTRLTVV.

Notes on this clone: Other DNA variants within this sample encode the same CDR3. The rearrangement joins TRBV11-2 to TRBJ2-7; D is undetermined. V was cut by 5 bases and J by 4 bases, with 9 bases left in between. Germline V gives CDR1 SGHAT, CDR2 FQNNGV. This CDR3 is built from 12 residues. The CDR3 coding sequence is TGTGCCAGCAGCCTTGATAGATACGAGCAGTACTTC. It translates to CASSLDRYEQYF.

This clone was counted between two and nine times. Here the CDR3 reads CAISGLSTSSYNEQFF. As DNA, the CDR3 is TGTGCCATCAGTGGTCTGTCAACGAGCTCCTACAATGAGCAGTTCTTC. The chain recombines TRBV10-3 with TRBJ2-1; the D is unclear. Trimming shortened V by 4 bases and J by 0 bases, and 13 bases separated the two germline ends. Germline V CDR1 and CDR2: ENHRY, SYGVKD. The CDR3 consists of 16 residues.

For the CDR3, the DNA is TGTGCCAGCAGCCCCGACAGGGGGCTAGATACGCAGTATTTT. This translates into CASSPDRGLDTQYF. V usage is TRBV11-3 and J usage is TRBJ2-3; 10 bases map to TRBD1. This CDR3 region has 14 residues. The germline V gene encodes CDR1 SGHNT and CDR2 YENEEA. The V segment lost 5 bases and the J segment 5 bases; nucleotides outside the gene matches: 4. Full variable domain (outside the CDR3, taken from reference TRBV11-3 and TRBJ2-3): EAGVVQSPRYKIIEKKQPVAFWCNPISGHNTLYWYLQNLGQGPELLIRYENEEAVDDSQLPKDRFSAERLKGVDSTLKIQPAELGDSAVYLCASSPDRGLDTQYFGPGTRLTVL.

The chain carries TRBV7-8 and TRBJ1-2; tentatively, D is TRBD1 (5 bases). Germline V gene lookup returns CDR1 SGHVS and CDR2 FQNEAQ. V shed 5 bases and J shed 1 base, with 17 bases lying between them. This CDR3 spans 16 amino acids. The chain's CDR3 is CASSVYRLPSNYGYTF. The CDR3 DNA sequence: TGTGCCAGCAGCGTATACAGGCTCCCCAGTAACTATGGCTACACCTTC.

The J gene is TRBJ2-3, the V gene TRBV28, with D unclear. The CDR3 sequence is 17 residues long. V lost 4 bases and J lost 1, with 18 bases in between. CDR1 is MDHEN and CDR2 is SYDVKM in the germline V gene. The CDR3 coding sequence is TGTGCCAGCAGTTCTCCGATACCCCCGACGGGCACAGATACGCAGTATTTT. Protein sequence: CASSSPIPPTGTDTQYF.

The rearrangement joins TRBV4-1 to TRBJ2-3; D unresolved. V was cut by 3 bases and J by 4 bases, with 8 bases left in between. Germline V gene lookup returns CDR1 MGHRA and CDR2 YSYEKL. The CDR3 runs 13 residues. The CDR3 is CASSHPPADTQYF. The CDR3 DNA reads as TGCGCCAGCAGCCATCCACCGGCAGATACGCAGTATTTT.

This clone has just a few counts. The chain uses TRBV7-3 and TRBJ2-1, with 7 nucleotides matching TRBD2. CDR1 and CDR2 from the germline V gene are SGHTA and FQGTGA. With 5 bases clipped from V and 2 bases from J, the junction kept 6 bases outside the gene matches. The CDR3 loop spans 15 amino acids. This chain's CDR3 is CASSPAGTTYNEQFF. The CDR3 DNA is TGTGCCAGCAGCCCCGCCGGGACTACCTACAATGAGCAGTTCTTC.

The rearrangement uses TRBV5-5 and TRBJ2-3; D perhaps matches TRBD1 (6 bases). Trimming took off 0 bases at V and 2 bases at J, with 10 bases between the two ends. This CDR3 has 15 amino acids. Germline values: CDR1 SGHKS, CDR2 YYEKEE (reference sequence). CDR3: CASSLDWTATDTQYF. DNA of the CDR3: TGTGCCAGCAGCTTGGATTGGACAGCCACAGATACGCAGTATTTT.

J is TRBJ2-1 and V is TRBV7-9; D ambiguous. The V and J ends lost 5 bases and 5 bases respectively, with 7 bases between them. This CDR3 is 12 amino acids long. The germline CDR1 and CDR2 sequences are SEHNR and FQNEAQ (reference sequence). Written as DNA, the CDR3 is TGTGCCAGCAGCCCTAGGGACAATGAGCAGTTCTTC. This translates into CASSPRDNEQFF. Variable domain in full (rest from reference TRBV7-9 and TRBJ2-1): DTGVSQNPRHKITKRGQNVTFRCDPISEHNRLYWYRQTLGQGPEFLTYFQNEAQLEKSRLLSDRFSAERPKGSFSTLEIQRTEQGDSAMYLCASSPRDNEQFFGPGTRLTVL.

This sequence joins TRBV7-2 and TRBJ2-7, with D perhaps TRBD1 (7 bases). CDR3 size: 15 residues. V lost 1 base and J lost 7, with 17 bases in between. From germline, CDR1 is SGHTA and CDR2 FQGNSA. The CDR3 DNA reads TGTGCCAGCAGCTTAGGGCCAGGGGGGTTCTATGAGCAGTACTTC. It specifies CASSLGPGGFYEQYF.

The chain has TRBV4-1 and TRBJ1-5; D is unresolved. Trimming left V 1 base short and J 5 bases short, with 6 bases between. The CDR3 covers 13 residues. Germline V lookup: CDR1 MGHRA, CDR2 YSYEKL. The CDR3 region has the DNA TGCGCCAGCAGCCAAGTGGCCCATCAGCCCCAGCATTTT. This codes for CASSQVAHQPQHF.

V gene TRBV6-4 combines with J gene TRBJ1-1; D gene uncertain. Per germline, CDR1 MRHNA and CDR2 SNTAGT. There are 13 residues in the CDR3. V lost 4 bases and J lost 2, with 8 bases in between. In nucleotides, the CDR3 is TGTGCCAGCAGTGTCAATCCCAACACTGAAGCTTTCTTT. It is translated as CASSVNPNTEAFF.

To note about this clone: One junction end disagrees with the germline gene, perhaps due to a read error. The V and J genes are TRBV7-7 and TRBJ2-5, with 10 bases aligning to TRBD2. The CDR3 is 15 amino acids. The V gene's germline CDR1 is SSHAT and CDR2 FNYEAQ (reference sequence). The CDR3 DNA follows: TGTGCTAGCAGCTCCCCCGGGACTAGCGACGAGACCCAGTACTTC. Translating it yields CASSSPGTSDETQYF.

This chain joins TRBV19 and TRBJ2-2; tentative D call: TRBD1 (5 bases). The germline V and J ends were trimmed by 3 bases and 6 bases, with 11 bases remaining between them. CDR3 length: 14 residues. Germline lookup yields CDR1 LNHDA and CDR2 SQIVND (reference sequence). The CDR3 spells CASSIFQGSGELFF. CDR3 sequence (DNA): TGTGCCAGTAGTATTTTCCAGGGCTCCGGGGAGCTGTTTTTT.

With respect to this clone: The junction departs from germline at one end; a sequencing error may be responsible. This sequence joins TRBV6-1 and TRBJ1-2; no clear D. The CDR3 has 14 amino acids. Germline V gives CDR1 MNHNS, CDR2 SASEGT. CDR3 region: CASSEAIQVYSYTF. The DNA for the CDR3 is TGTGCCAGCAGTGAAGCGATCCAGGTCTATAGCTACACCTTC.

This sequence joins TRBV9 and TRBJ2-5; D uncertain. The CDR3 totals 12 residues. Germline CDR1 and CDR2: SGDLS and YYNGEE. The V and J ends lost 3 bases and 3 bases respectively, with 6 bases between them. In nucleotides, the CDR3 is TGTGCCAGCAGCGCCTTTGAAGAGACCCAGTACTTC. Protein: CASSAFEETQYF.

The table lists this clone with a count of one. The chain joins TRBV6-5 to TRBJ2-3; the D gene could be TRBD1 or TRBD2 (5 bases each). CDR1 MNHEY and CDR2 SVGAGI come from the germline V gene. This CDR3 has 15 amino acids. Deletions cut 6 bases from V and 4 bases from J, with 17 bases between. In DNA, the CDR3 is TGTGCCAGCAGGAGGGACGTGGCGGGTGCAGATACGCAGTATTTT. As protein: CASRRDVAGADTQYF.

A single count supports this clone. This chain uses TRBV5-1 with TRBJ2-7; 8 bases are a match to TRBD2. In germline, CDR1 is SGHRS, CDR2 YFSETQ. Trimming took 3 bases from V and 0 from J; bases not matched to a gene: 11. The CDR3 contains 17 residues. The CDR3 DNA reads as TGCGCCAGCAGCTGGGGTCTAGCGGGTGGAAGCTCCTACGAGCAGTACTTC. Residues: CASSWGLAGGSSYEQYF. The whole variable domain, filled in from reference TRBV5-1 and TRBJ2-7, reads KAGVTQTPRYLIKTRGQQVTLSCSPISGHRSVSWYQQTPGQGLQFLFEYFSETQRNKGNFPGRFSGRQFSNSRSEMNVSTLELGDSALYLCASSWGLAGGSSYEQYFGPGTRLTVT.

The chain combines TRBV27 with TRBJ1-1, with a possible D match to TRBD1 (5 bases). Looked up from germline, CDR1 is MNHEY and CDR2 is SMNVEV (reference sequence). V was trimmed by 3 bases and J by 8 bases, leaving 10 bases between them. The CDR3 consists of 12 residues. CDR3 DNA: TGTGCCAGCAGTTTTCAGGGAGGCGAAGCTTTCTTT. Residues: CASSFQGGEAFF.

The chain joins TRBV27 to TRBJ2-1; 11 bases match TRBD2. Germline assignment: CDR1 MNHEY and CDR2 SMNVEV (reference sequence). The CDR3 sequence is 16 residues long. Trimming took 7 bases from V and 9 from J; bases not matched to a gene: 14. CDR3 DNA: TGTGCCAGCACCCCCCGAGGTCTAGCGGGAGGCGGTGAGCAGTTCTTC. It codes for CASTPRGLAGGGEQFF.

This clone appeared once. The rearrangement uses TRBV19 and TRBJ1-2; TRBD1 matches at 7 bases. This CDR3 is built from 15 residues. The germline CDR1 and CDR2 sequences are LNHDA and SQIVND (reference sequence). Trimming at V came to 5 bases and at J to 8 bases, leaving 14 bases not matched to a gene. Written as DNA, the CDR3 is TGTGCCAGTAGTGTCACGGGACAGCCTTTGGAGGGCTACACCTTC. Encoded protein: CASSVTGQPLEGYTF. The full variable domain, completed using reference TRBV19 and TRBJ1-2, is DGGITQSPKYLFRKEGQNVTLSCEQNLNHDAMYWYRQDPGQGLRLIYYSQIVNDFQKGDIAEGYSVSREKKESFPLTVTSAQKNPTAFYLCASSVTGQPLEGYTFGSGTRLTVV.

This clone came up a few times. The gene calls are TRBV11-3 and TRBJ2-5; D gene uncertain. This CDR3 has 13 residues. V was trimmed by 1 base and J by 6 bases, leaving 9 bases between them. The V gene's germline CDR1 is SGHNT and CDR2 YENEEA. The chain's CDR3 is CASSLGIMQTQYF. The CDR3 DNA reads TGTGCCAGCAGCTTAGGAATTATGCAGACCCAGTACTTC.

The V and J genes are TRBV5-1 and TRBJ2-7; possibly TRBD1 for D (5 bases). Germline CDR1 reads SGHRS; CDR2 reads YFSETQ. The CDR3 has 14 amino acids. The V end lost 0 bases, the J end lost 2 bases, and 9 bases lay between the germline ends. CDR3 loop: CASSLVGHTYEQYF. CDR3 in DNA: TGCGCCAGCAGCTTGGTCGGACATACCTACGAGCAGTACTTC.

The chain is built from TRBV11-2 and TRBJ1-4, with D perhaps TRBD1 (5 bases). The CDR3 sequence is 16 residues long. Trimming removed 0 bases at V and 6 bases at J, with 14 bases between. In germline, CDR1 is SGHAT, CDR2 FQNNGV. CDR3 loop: CASSLELREGYEKLFF. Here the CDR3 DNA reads TGTGCCAGCAGCTTAGAATTGAGGGAGGGGTATGAAAAACTGTTTTTT.

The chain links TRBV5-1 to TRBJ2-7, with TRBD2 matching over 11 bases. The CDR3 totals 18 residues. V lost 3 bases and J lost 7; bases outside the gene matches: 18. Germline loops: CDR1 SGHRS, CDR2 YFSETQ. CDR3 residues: CASSSGTSGPRGLEEQYF. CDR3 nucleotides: TGCGCCAGCAGCTCCGGGACTAGCGGTCCTCGCGGGCTGGAGGAGCAGTACTTC.

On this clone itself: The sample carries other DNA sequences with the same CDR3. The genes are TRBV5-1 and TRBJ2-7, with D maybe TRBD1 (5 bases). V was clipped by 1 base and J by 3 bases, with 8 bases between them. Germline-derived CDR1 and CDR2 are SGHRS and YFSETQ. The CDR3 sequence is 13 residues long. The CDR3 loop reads CASSLLGDYEQYF. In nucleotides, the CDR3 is TGCGCCAGCAGCTTGTTAGGGGACTACGAGCAGTACTTC.

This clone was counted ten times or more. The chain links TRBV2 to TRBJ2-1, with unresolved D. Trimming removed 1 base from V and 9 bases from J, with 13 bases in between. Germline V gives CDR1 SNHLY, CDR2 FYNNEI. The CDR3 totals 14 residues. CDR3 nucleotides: TGTGCCAGCAGTGAAGAGTCCGTTGTGGGTGAGCAGTTCTTC. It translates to CASSEESVVGEQFF.